A single sample is the source of the 18 T cell receptor beta chains below, sequenced in a study of blood T cells in healthy people across ages. The authors ran a second PCR of 7 to 11 cycles using a sample-barcoded 5' primer and a J-beta primer mix. One entry per CDR3 protein, called by TCRdb with MiXCR from the 5' RACE reads. Found here are hundreds of thousands of distinct CDR3 sequences, under 25% of them singletons; the top ten hold more than 3%. Material: blood. The receptors come from a man between 70 and 80 years old in good health.

In DNA form, the CDR3 reads TGTGCCAGCAGCTTAGAGGGAGCAAGGAATTCACCCCTCCACTTT. Translating it yields CASSLEGARNSPLHF. This chain joins TRBV7-6 and TRBJ1-6; D gene uncertain. With 1 base removed from V and 7 bases from J, the gap between germline ends came to 11 bases. CDR3 length: 15 residues. Germline-derived CDR1 and CDR2 are SGHVS and FNYEAQ.

This clonotype showed up just a few times. The chain recombines TRBV3-1 with TRBJ2-5; D uncertain. Trimming shortened V by 0 bases and J by 2 bases, and 10 bases separated the two germline ends. The CDR3 extends over 15 amino acids. The germline gives CDR1 LGHDT, CDR2 YNNKEL (reference sequence). The CDR3 sequence: CASSQDGVAQETQYF. The CDR3 DNA is TGTGCCAGCAGCCAAGATGGAGTAGCACAAGAGACCCAGTACTTC.

This clonotype was observed many times. The V call is TRBV29-1, the J call TRBJ2-1; D gene uncertain. Trimming took off 4 bases at V and 6 bases at J, with 7 bases between the two ends. Germline values: CDR1 SQVTM, CDR2 ANQGSEA. CDR3 length equals 11 residues. CDR3 in DNA: TGCAGCGTTGGGATGGTCAATGAGCAGTTCTTC. Translated: CSVGMVNEQFF.

The V call is TRBV6-5, the J call TRBJ2-3; D tentatively fits TRBD1 or TRBD2 (6 bases each). The CDR3 extends over 14 amino acids. Trimming removed 2 bases from V and 2 bases from J, with 8 bases in between. Germline assignment: CDR1 MNHEY and CDR2 SVGAGI. The CDR3 sequence is CASSYGGLTDTQYF. Here the CDR3 DNA reads TGTGCCAGCAGTTACGGGGGGCTCACAGATACGCAGTATTTT.

The chain couples TRBV3-1 to TRBJ2-7; 7 bases map to TRBD2. The V and J ends lost 4 bases and 6 bases, in that order; junction bases with no gene match: 6. The CDR3 length is 13 residues. Per germline, CDR1 LGHDT and CDR2 YNNKEL (reference sequence). The CDR3 DNA follows: TGTGCCAGCAGCCTAGGACTAGAGTTCGAGCAGTACTTC. This translates into CASSLGLEFEQYF.

This clonotype has more than one count but fewer than ten. The chain recombines TRBV5-1 with TRBJ2-6; D gene uncertain. Germline lookup yields CDR1 SGHRS and CDR2 YFSETQ. The CDR3 covers 14 residues. The ends were cut back, 6 bases at V and 2 bases at J, with 9 bases in the middle. The CDR3 region is CASTQTTGANVLTF. The CDR3 DNA sequence: TGCGCCAGCACCCAAACTACTGGGGCCAACGTCCTGACTTTC.

The rearrangement uses TRBV12-5 and TRBJ2-7, with D possibly being TRBD1 (6 bases). V dropped 1 base and J dropped 3 bases, with 10 bases sitting between them. CDR3 size: 14 residues. The germline V gene has CDR1 LGHNT and CDR2 FRNRAP. The DNA for the CDR3 is TGTGCTAGTGGTTTGGAGACAGGAAGCTACGAGCAGTACTTC. Residues: CASGLETGSYEQYF.

The J gene is TRBJ2-5, the V gene TRBV6-5; the match to TRBD2 covers 10 bases. The CDR3 contains 14 residues. The J segment lost 5 bases and the V segment lost 6 bases, leaving 6 bases of the junction unmatched. Germline CDR1 is MNHEY and CDR2 is SVGAGI. The CDR3 loop reads CASRGAGGLETQYF. CDR3 nucleotide sequence: TGTGCCAGCAGGGGAGCGGGAGGGCTGGAGACCCAGTACTTC.

In its sample, this clonotype was seen a few times. The V and J genes are TRBV6-2 or TRBV6-3 and TRBJ2-1, with 10 bases lining up with TRBD2. Germline CDR1 MNHEY, CDR2 SVGEGT. V gave up 6 bases and J gave up 0 bases; unmatched junction bases: 5. This CDR3 is built from 16 residues. The CDR3 nucleotides are TGTGCCAGCAGGACACTAGCGGGGAGCTCCTACAATGAGCAGTTCTTC. Its translation is CASRTLAGSSYNEQFF.

The chain joins TRBV10-3 to TRBJ2-7; D is possibly TRBD2 (7 bases). Germline V lookup: CDR1 ENHRY, CDR2 SYGVKD. Trimming took off 6 bases at V and 6 bases at J, with 18 bases between the two ends. The CDR3 runs 14 residues. CDR3: CAIRGGDTVGEQYF. CDR3 DNA: TGTGCCATCAGGGGGGGGGACACGGTTGGCGAGCAGTACTTC.

The table lists this clonotype with a few counts. The rearrangement uses TRBV4-1 and TRBJ2-1; TRBD2 agrees at 12 bases. The J call is doubtful: the DNA matches TRBJ2-5 better. This CDR3 contains 16 residues. Germline V gene lookup returns CDR1 MGHRA and CDR2 YSYEKL. In DNA form, the CDR3 reads TGCGCCAGCAGCCAGGACACTAGCGGGAGGTTAGAGACCCAGTACTTC. Translated: CASSQDTSGRLETQYF.

This clonotype was detected only a few times. This chain links TRBV20-1 with TRBJ2-5, with 9 bases aligning to TRBD2. Matching the DNA end better, TRBJ2-1 makes the J call doubtful. The CDR3 length is 13 residues. The germline V gene encodes CDR1 DFQATT and CDR2 SNEGSKA (reference sequence). The CDR3 DNA sequence: TGCAGTGCCCCGACTAGCGGAGACAATGAGCAGTTCTTC. Translated, it gives CSAPTSGDNEQFF.

The rearrangement joins TRBV7-2 to TRBJ2-1; the D gene could be TRBD1 or TRBD2 (5 bases each). Germline CDR1 SGHTA, CDR2 FQGNSA. The V end was cut by 5 bases, the J end by 8 bases, with 16 bases between. CDR3 size: 14 residues. DNA for the CDR3: TGTGCCAGCAGCCTCCGGGACCAATACGATGAGCAGTTCTTC. This codes for CASSLRDQYDEQFF.

There are a few counts of this clonotype. CDR3 nucleotide sequence: TGTGCCAGCAGTTTTCGAAGCGGGACCTGGACTTCACCCCTCCACTTT. Its translation: CASSFRSGTWTSPLHF. This chain uses TRBV12-3 or TRBV12-4 with TRBJ1-6; D possibly corresponds to TRBD1 (5 bases). V was clipped by 3 bases and J by 9 bases, with 18 bases between them. This CDR3 comprises 16 residues.

The chain employs TRBV3-1 and TRBJ2-4; possible D gene TRBD2, 6 bases. Looked up from germline, CDR1 is LGHDT and CDR2 is YNNKEL (reference sequence). V was clipped by 2 bases and J by 3 bases, with 17 bases between them. This CDR3 spans 17 amino acids. The CDR3 here is CASSQHGGTRVKNIQYF. CDR3 in DNA: TGTGCCAGCAGCCAACACGGGGGAACACGAGTCAAAAACATTCAGTACTTC.

The chain carries TRBV21-1 and TRBJ2-5; TRBD2, the table's D call, lacks a check against the DNA. The DNA end is more similar to TRBJ2-1, so the J call may be wrong. TRBV21-1 is given as a pseudogene. The CDR3 contains 17 residues. CDR3 region: CASSKESTSGRSPEQFF. CDR3 bases: TGTGCCAGCAGCAAAGAATCTACTAGCGGGAGATCCCCTGAGCAGTTCTTC.

This clonotype was counted between two and nine times. The genes are TRBV24-1 and TRBJ1-4; D is possibly TRBD1 (6 bases). The V and J ends lost 3 bases and 3 bases respectively, with 10 bases between them. CDR3 length: 15 amino acids. From germline, CDR1 is KGHDR and CDR2 SFDVKD. The CDR3 reads CATSDPTGPNEKLFF. CDR3 sequence (DNA): TGTGCCACCAGTGATCCGACAGGCCCTAATGAAAAACTGTTTTTT.

The rearrangement links TRBV12-3 or TRBV12-4 to TRBJ1-2; 10 bases fit TRBD1. V lost 6 bases and J lost 3; bases outside the gene matches: 7. This CDR3 has 15 residues. The CDR3 sequence is CASSLRDRGYYGYTF. For the CDR3, the DNA is TGTGCCAGCAGCCTCCGGGACAGGGGCTACTATGGCTACACCTTC.